The following is a T cell receptor (beta chain) sequence with its context. TCRdb reanalyzed the 5' RACE reads and collapses them to one entry per CDR3 protein, without DNA. The listing contains 150,000 to 200,000 distinct CDR3 sequences. The CDR3 loop spans 15 amino acids. Germline V CDR1 and CDR2: SGHRS, YFSETQ. The data derive from a study of monozygotic twins with inflammatory bowel disease. Sequencing input: blood. V is TRBV5-1 and J is TRBJ2-1; TCRdb's D call of TRBD2 is untestable without DNA. The TCR was taken from a human donor with ulcerative colitis or Crohn's disease, or a healthy co-twin of an affected twin (not recorded which). The CDR3 loop is CASSLVGAPYNEQFF. Using reference TRBV5-1 and TRBJ2-1 for the parts outside the CDR3, the full variable domain is KAGVTQTPRYLIKTRGQQVTLSCSPISGHRSVSWYQQTPGQGLQFLFEYFSETQRNKGNFPGRFSGRQFSNSRSEMNVSTLELGDSALYLCASSLVGAPYNEQFFGPGTRLTVL.